Detailed here is one T cell receptor (beta chain). Its antigen is still unknown. The data are from a study of CD8+ T cells in alopecia areata. Study-level findings and limits: Patients shared TCRs less clearly than mice did, possibly owing to HLA.

Following extraction, RNA underwent reverse transcription to cDNA, which served as the sequencing template. Libraries were prepared by immunoSEQ multiplex PCR; TCRdb keeps only in-frame clonotypes and omits some of them. The sample lists more than 90,000 clones, around 61% seen once, with around 3% in the top ten. V was clipped by 10 bases and J by 0 bases, with 17 bases between them. This CDR3 has 15 residues. Germline V gives CDR1 SNHLY, CDR2 FYNNEI. This sequence joins TRBV2 and TRBJ2-3; D might be TRBD1 (6 bases). Sequenced input: CD4+ T cells sorted from blood. The origin of this receptor is a human donor in good health. The CDR3, as DNA: TGTGCCACCACGGGACACTCCTCTAGCACAGATACGCAGTATTTT. As protein: CATTGHSSSTDTQYF.